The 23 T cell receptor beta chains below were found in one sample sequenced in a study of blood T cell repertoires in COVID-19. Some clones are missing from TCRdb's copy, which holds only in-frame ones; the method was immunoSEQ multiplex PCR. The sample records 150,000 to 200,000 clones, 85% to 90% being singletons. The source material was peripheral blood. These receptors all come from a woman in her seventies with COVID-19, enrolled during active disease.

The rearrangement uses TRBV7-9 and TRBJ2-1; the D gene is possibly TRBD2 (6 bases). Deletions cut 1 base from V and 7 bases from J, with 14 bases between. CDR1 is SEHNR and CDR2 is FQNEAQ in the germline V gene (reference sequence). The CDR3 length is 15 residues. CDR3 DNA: TGTGCCAGCAGCTTAGTTGGAGGGGCTTGGAATGAGCAGTTCTTC. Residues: CASSLVGGAWNEQFF.

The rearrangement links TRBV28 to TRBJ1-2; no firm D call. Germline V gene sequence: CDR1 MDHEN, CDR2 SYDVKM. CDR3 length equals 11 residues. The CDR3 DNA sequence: TGTGCGACCAGTACACACTATGGCTACACCTTC. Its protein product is CATSTHYGYTF.

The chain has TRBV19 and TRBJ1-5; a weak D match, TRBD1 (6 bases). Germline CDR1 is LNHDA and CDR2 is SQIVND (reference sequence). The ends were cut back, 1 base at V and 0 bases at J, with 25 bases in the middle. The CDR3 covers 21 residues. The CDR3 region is CASSIVGAGNFGDYSNQPQHF. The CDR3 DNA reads TGTGCCAGTAGTATAGTGGGGGCCGGCAATTTTGGCGATTATAGCAATCAGCCCCAGCATTTT.

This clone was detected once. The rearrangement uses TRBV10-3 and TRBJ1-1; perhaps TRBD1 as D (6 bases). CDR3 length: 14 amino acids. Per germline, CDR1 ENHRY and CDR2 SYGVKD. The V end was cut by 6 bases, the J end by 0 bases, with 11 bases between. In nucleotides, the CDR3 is TGTGCCATCAGCGAGCAGGGGTTGAACACTGAAGCTTTCTTT. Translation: CAISEQGLNTEAFF.

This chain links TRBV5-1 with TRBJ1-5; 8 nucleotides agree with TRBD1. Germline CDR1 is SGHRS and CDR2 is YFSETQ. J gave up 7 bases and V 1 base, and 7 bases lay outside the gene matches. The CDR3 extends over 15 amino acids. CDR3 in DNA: TGCGCCAGCAGCTTGCAGGGGGCGTGGGGCCAGCCCCAGCATTTT. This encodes CASSLQGAWGQPQHF. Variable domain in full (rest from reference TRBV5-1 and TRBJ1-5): KAGVTQTPRYLIKTRGQQVTLSCSPISGHRSVSWYQQTPGQGLQFLFEYFSETQRNKGNFPGRFSGRQFSNSRSEMNVSTLELGDSALYLCASSLQGAWGQPQHFGDGTRLSIL.

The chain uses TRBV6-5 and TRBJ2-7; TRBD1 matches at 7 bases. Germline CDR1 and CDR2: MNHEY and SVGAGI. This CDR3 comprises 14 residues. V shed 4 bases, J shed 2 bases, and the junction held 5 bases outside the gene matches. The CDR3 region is CASSWGQPPYEQYF. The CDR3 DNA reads TGTGCCAGCAGTTGGGGACAGCCCCCCTACGAGCAGTACTTC.

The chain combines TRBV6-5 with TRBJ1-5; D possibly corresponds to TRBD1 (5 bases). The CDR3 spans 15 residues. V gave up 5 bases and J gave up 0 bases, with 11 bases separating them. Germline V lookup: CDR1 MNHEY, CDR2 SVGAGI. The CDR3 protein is CASSRQPDSNQPQHF. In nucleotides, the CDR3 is TGTGCCAGCAGTCGACAGCCCGATAGCAATCAGCCCCAGCATTTT.

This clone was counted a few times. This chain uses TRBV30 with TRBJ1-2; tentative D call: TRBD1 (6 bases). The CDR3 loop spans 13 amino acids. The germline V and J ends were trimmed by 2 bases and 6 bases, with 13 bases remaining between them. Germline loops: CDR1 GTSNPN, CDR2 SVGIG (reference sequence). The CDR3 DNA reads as TGTGCCTGGAGTCGGAGCAGGGGTGATGGCTACACCTTC. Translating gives CAWSRSRGDGYTF.

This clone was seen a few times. The CDR3 loop reads CASSDLTGTNEKLFF. CDR3 DNA: TGTGCCAGTAGTGACCTGACAGGGACTAATGAAAAACTGTTTTTT. The V call is TRBV19, the J call TRBJ1-4; 7 nucleotides align to TRBD1. V shed 5 bases and J 2 bases; nucleotides not matched to a gene: 5. CDR1 is LNHDA and CDR2 is SQIVND in the germline V gene (reference sequence). This CDR3 comprises 15 residues.

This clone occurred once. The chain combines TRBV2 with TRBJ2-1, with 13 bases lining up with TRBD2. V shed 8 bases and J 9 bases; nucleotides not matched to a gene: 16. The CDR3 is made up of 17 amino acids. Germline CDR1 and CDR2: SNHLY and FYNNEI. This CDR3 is CASGAVGRTSGRFEQFF. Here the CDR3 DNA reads TGTGCCAGCGGAGCAGTGGGTAGGACTAGCGGGAGATTTGAGCAGTTCTTC.

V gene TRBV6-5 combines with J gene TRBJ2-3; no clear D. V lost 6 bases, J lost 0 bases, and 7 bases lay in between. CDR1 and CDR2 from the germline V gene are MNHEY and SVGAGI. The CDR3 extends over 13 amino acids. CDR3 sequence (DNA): TGTGCCAGCAGATTTCTTAGCACAGATACGCAGTATTTT. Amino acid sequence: CASRFLSTDTQYF.

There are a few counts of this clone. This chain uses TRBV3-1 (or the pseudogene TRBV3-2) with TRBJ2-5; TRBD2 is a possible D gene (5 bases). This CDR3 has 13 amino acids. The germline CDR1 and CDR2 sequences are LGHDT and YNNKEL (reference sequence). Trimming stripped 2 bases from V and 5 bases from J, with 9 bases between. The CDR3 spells CASSQSGRETQYF. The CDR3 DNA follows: TGTGCCAGCAGCCAAAGCGGTCGGGAGACCCAGTACTTC.

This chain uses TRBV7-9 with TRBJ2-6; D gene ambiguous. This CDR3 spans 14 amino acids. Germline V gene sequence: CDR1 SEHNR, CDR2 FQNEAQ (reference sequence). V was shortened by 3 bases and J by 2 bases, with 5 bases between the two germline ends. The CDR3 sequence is CASSFQAGANVLTF. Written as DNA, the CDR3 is TGTGCCAGCAGCTTCCAGGCTGGGGCCAACGTCCTGACTTTC.

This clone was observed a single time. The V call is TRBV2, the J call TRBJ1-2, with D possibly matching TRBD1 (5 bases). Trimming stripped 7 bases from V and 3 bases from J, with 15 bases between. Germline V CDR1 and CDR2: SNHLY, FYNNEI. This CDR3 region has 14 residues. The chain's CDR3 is CASTVEQGHYGYTF. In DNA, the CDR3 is TGTGCCAGCACCGTAGAGCAGGGCCACTATGGCTACACCTTC.

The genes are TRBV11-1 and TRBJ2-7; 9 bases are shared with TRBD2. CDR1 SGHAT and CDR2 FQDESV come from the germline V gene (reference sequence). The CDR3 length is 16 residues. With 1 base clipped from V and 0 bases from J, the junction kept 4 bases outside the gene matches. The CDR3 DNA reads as TGTGCCAGCAGCTTAGGTTTGCGGGAGGGCTCCTACGAGCAGTACTTC. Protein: CASSLGLREGSYEQYF.

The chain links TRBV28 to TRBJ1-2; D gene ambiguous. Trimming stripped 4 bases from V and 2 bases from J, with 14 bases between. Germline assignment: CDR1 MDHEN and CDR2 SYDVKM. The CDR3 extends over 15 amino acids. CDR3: CASSSLRTGNYGYTF. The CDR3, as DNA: TGTGCCAGCAGTTCTCTACGGACTGGAAACTATGGCTACACCTTC.

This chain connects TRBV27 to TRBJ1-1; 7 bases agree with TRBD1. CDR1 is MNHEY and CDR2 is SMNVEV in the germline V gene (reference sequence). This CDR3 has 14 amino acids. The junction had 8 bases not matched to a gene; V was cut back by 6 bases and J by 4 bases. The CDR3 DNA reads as TGTGCCAGCAGCAGGGGGGCTGTTGGCACTGAAGCTTTCTTT. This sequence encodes CASSRGAVGTEAFF.

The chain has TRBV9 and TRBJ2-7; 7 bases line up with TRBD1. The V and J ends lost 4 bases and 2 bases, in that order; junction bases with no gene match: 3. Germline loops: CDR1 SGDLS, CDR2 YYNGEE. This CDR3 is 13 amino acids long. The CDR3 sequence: CASSPDRAYEQYF. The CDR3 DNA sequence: TGTGCCAGCAGCCCTGACAGGGCCTACGAGCAGTACTTC.

The CDR3 DNA reads TGCGCCAGCAGCTTGGTCCTTTACACCGGGGAGCTGTTTTTT. Translation gives CASSLVLYTGELFF. This chain joins TRBV5-1 and TRBJ2-2; D gene uncertain. V lost 0 bases, J lost 3 bases, and 6 bases lay in between. The CDR3 sequence is 14 residues long. Germline loops: CDR1 SGHRS, CDR2 YFSETQ.

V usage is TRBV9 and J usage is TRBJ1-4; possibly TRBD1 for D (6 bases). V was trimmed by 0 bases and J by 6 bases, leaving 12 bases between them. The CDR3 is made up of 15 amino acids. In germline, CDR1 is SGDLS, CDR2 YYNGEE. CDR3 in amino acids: CASSVDDRSYEKLFF. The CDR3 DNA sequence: TGTGCCAGCAGCGTAGATGACAGGTCGTATGAAAAACTGTTTTTT.

The CDR3, as DNA: TGTGCCAGCTCTAAGGGGGTCGGGGAGACCCAGTACTTC. Translated, it gives CASSKGVGETQYF. The genes are TRBV3-1 (or the pseudogene TRBV3-2) and TRBJ2-5, with D tentatively TRBD1 (6 bases). Germline lookup yields CDR1 LGHDT and CDR2 YNNKEL (reference sequence). The CDR3 sequence is 13 residues long. The V end lost 8 bases, the J end lost 5 bases, and 15 bases lay between the germline ends.

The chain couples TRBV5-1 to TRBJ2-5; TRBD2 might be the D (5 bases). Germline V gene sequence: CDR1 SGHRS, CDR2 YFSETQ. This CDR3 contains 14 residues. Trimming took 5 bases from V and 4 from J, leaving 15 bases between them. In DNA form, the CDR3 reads TGCGCCAGCAGTCGGTCGGCGGGTACAGAGACCCAGTACTTC. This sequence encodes CASSRSAGTETQYF. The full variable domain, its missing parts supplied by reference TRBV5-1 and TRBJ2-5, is KAGVTQTPRYLIKTRGQQVTLSCSPISGHRSVSWYQQTPGQGLQFLFEYFSETQRNKGNFPGRFSGRQFSNSRSEMNVSTLELGDSALYLCASSRSAGTETQYFGPGTRLLVL.

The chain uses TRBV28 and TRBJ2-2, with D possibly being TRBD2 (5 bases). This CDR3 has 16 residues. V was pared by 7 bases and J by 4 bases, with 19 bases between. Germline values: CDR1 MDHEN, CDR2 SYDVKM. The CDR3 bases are TGTGCCAGCACCCGGGTGAGGGTCGTTAGCACCGGGGAGCTGTTTTTT. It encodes CASTRVRVVSTGELFF. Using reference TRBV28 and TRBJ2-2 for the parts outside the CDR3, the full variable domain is DVKVTQSSRYLVKRTGEKVFLECVQDMDHENMFWYRQDPGLGLRLIYFSYDVKMKEKGDIPEGYSVSREKKERFSLILESASTNQTSMYLCASTRVRVVSTGELFFGEGSRLTVL.